These 14 T cell receptor beta chains were sequenced from one sample in a study of cytomegalovirus exposure and HLA in healthy donors. Both 60 Vbeta primers and 13 Jbeta primers went into the PCR. Sequencing used immunoSEQ multiplex PCR; TCRdb keeps in-frame clones, though not all of them. This sample's table has around 100,000 clones. The specimen sequenced was PBMCs. Source of these receptors: a man aged 50 to 60 in good health and CMV-seronegative.

This chain links TRBV4-1 with TRBJ2-3, with 11 bases lining up with TRBD2. Unmatched junction bases numbered 16, after V lost 4 bases and J lost 7 bases. The CDR3 loop spans 18 amino acids. Germline V gives CDR1 MGHRA, CDR2 YSYEKL. The CDR3 sequence: CASSPLPVAGGGTNTQYF. The CDR3 DNA sequence: TGCGCCAGCAGCCCCCTGCCGGTAGCGGGAGGGGGGACGAATACGCAGTATTTT.

The DNA for the CDR3 is TGTGCCAGCAGCCCCGGTATAGCGGCCTACAATGAGCAGTTCTTC. Its protein product is CASSPGIAAYNEQFF. The chain links TRBV9 to TRBJ2-1; tentatively, D is TRBD2 (6 bases). This CDR3 has 15 residues. Trimming shortened V by 4 bases and J by 2 bases, and 13 bases separated the two germline ends. Per germline, CDR1 SGDLS and CDR2 YYNGEE.

The genes are TRBV18 and TRBJ2-5; TRBD1 matches 8 bases. The J segment lost 4 bases and the V segment lost 3 bases, leaving 7 bases of the junction unmatched. From germline, CDR1 is KGHSH and CDR2 LQKENI. The CDR3 loop spans 15 amino acids. The CDR3 sequence: CASSPIGQGAETQYF. As DNA, the CDR3 is TGTGCCAGCTCACCCATAGGACAGGGAGCAGAGACCCAGTACTTC. The full variable domain, in which reference TRBV18 and TRBJ2-5 provide the parts outside the CDR3, is NAGVMQNPRHLVRRRGQEARLRCSPMKGHSHVYWYRQLPEEGLKFMVYLQKENIIDESGMPKERFSAEFPKEGPSILRIQQVVRGDSAAYFCASSPIGQGAETQYFGPGTRLLVL.

The chain couples TRBV18 to TRBJ2-1; D possibly corresponds to TRBD2 (6 bases). The CDR3 is 16 amino acids. CDR1 and CDR2 from the germline V gene are KGHSH and LQKENI. V lost 3 bases to trimming and J lost 9 bases, with 21 bases between them. CDR3 nucleotides: TGTGCCAGCTCACCTTTGAGGATAACGGAGGGGTCTGAGCAGTTCTTC. Translation gives CASSPLRITEGSEQFF.

This sequence joins TRBV7-9 and TRBJ1-2; TRBD1 aligns across 11 bases. The CDR3 contains 15 residues. Per germline, CDR1 SEHNR and CDR2 FQNEAQ (reference sequence). V shed 1 base and J 4 bases; nucleotides not matched to a gene: 2. This CDR3 is CASSLDGTGGYGYTF. CDR3 DNA: TGTGCCAGCAGCTTAGACGGGACAGGGGGCTATGGCTACACCTTC. The entire variable domain, with the rest obtained from reference TRBV7-9 and TRBJ1-2, is as follows: DTGVSQNPRHKITKRGQNVTFRCDPISEHNRLYWYRQTLGQGPEFLTYFQNEAQLEKSRLLSDRFSAERPKGSFSTLEIQRTEQGDSAMYLCASSLDGTGGYGYTFGSGTRLTVV.

The chain employs TRBV25-1 and TRBJ1-3; D unclear. CDR1 is MGHDK, CDR2 SYGVNS, per germline. V lost 6 bases to trimming and J lost 0 bases, with 9 bases between them. The CDR3 length is 14 residues. This CDR3 is CASRGSGSGNTIYF. The CDR3 DNA reads as TGTGCCAGCAGGGGGAGCGGCTCTGGAAACACCATATATTTT.

The genes are TRBV11-2 and TRBJ2-7; 7 positions agree with TRBD1. Germline trimming cut 5 bases from V and 3 bases from J; bases unmatched to any gene: 10. This CDR3 contains 15 residues. Per germline, CDR1 SGHAT and CDR2 FQNNGV. CDR3 protein: CASSHYRDRNYEQYF. In DNA form, the CDR3 reads TGTGCCAGCAGCCACTACCGGGACAGAAACTACGAGCAGTACTTC.

This chain uses TRBV9 with TRBJ2-3; 11 bases match TRBD2. Germline CDR1 reads SGDLS; CDR2 reads YYNGEE. The CDR3 spans 16 residues. The trim removed 4 bases at V and 4 bases at J, leaving 8 bases unmatched. The CDR3: CASSSGLAGGADTQYF. CDR3 bases: TGTGCCAGCAGCTCCGGGCTAGCGGGAGGTGCAGATACGCAGTATTTT.

The chain uses TRBV7-2 and TRBJ2-5; maybe TRBD1 (6 bases). The CDR3 spans 15 residues. Germline V gene data show CDR1 as SGHTA and CDR2 as FQGNSA. Trimming stripped 5 bases from V and 2 bases from J, with 15 bases between. The CDR3 DNA follows: TGTGCCAGCAGCCAACGACAGGTATTACAAGAGACCCAGTACTTC. Its translation is CASSQRQVLQETQYF.

Written as DNA, the CDR3 is TGTGCCAGCCAGGAGGGACAGGGATACACTGAAGCTTTCTTT. Its protein is CASQEGQGYTEAFF. This chain links TRBV6-5 with TRBJ1-1; TRBD1 matches 9 bases. The CDR3 totals 14 residues. Per germline, CDR1 MNHEY and CDR2 SVGAGI. J was trimmed by 3 bases and V by 8 bases; bases with no gene match: 7.

The chain employs TRBV27 and TRBJ1-1, with D perhaps TRBD1 (5 bases). In germline, CDR1 is MNHEY, CDR2 SMNVEV (reference sequence). This CDR3 comprises 13 residues. V lost 5 bases, J lost 5 bases, and 12 bases lay in between. This CDR3 is CASSQGLQTEAFF. DNA for the CDR3: TGTGCCAGCAGTCAGGGACTTCAGACTGAAGCTTTCTTT.

The chain combines TRBV13 with TRBJ2-1; perhaps TRBD1 as D (6 bases). Trimming removed 5 bases at V and 15 bases at J, with 23 bases between. This CDR3 contains 14 residues. From germline, CDR1 is PRHDT and CDR2 FYEKMQ (reference sequence). DNA of the CDR3: TGTGCCAGCAGCACCGCCCCAACAGGGTTCGAGTCGTTCTTC. This encodes CASSTAPTGFESFF. Using reference TRBV13 and TRBJ2-1 for the parts outside the CDR3, the full variable domain is AAGVIQSPRHLIKEKRETATLKCYPIPRHDTVYWYQQGPGQDPQFLISFYEKMQSDKGSIPDRFSAQQFSDYHSELNMSSLELGDSALYFCASSTAPTGFESFFGPGTRLTVL.

V is TRBV6-5 and J is TRBJ1-5, with a tentative D call TRBD1 (6 bases). V lost 5 bases and J lost 5, with 10 bases in between. Germline CDR1 and CDR2: MNHEY and SVGAGI. This CDR3 region has 13 residues. This CDR3 is CASSLQGDQPQHF. CDR3 coding DNA: TGTGCCAGCAGTCTACAGGGCGATCAGCCCCAGCATTTT.

The gene calls are TRBV7-9 and TRBJ1-3; D is possibly TRBD1 (6 bases). This CDR3 contains 15 residues. V lost 6 bases and J 2 bases, leaving 14 bases between the germline ends. The germline V gene has CDR1 SEHNR and CDR2 FQNEAQ (reference sequence). The CDR3 spells CASSSDSFPGNTIYF. In DNA form, the CDR3 reads TGTGCCAGCAGTTCGGACAGTTTTCCTGGAAACACCATATATTTT.